This T cell receptor (beta chain) was documented in a study of vaccination effects on CD4 cells after COVID-19 (dated by TCRdb to 2021 to 2024). The study in broad terms: Each participant got two doses of an mRNA SARS-CoV-2 vaccine, either BNT162b2 or mRNA-1273. Pre-vaccine samples were collected from two convalescent patients 16 days and one week before the first dose, corresponding to 142 and 148 days after COVID-19 diagnosis. SARS-CoV-2 spike-specific CD4+ TCR repertoires were compared before and after mRNA vaccination in COVID-19 convalescent patients and in infection-naive vaccine recipients. Altogether, 10 COVID-19 convalescent patients and several SARS-CoV-2-naive healthy vaccine recipients made up the full study. Cultures from other donors in the study were sequenced with the Oncomine TCR Beta short-read assay on an Illumina iSeq 100.

Results and caveats for the whole study, not just this receptor: The study was limited by a small number of convalescent patients, and early post-infection timepoints were lacking. Both infection-induced and vaccine-induced clones contracted markedly at late post-vaccination timepoints, which is consistent with waning T cell responses. For convalescent patients, new clones induced by the vaccine made up most of the post-vaccine spike-reactive repertoire, and these new clones were largely distinct from the clones induced by infection.

To identify antigen-specific CD4+ T cell clonotypes by their expansion, the ViraFEST assay first stimulated PBMC with viral peptide pools and then applied TCR sequencing. After around 10 days of culture, CD4+ T cells were isolated with the EasySep CD4+ T cell isolation kit. PCR-confirmed SARS-CoV-2 infection had occurred in convalescent patients between March and December 2020, before the Alpha, Beta and Delta variants emerged in the United States. About 2.1 million PBMC per well were cultured with approximately 10 ug/ml peptides in IMDM containing 5% human AB serum, approximately 10 IU/ml IL-2 and gentamicin. An HIV-1 Nef peptide pool was used as the negative control culture condition. Half of the culture medium was replaced with fresh IL-2-containing medium on days 3 and 7. Each peptide stimulation condition was cultured in triplicate wells unless otherwise noted. Using Ficoll-Paque Plus gradient centrifugation, PBMC were separated from whole blood and then either used fresh or cryopreserved at -140C. The QIAamp micro DNA kit was used to extract genomic DNA from the cultured CD4+ T cells.

CDR1 SGDLS and CDR2 YYNGEE were looked up in the germline V gene. The cysteine opens and the phenylalanine closes a CDR3 of 15 amino acids. The DNA shown is the 45-base CDR3, in frame from base 1. V lost 0 bases and J lost 2 bases; the stretch between them is 9 bases long. Library preparation was by the immunoSEQ multiplex PCR assay. DNA from the cultured and isolated CD4+ T cells underwent TCR beta CDR3 sequencing. In the original analysis: The analysis removed non-productive TCR sequences, trimmed reads to the CDR3 region, and retained only CDR3s that were 7 or more amino acids long. The MANAFEST web app was used to pick out antigen-specific clonotypes by comparing their expansion in peptide wells with that in reference cultures. Positive clones required FDR<0.05 expansion versus reference and all other wells, odds ratio above 5, and frequency above 0.1% in two replicate wells. Clonotypes significantly expanded in SARS-CoV-2 spike wells and in at least one common cold coronavirus spike condition were defined as cross-reactive. CDR3 similarity was assessed by Levenshtein distance with the stringdist R package, and unrooted trees were built with ape in R 3.6.1. In TCRdb, the immuneACCESS table is reduced to in-frame sequences with V and J assigned. These tables do not hold every clone; where another copy was compared, an unresolved V gene accounts for under half, and the others remain unexplained. V and J calls and clone size are as listed in that table; D and trimming were resolved from the DNA. The sample records around 75,000 clones, around 72% of which are singletons. 5% to 6% of the sample is in the top ten clones.

As concerns this clone: Its antigen target is currently unknown. The input lacks base qualities; no much larger clone sits a single base away.

The V and J segments used are TRBV9 and TRBJ2-1, and possibly TRBD1, on 5 matching bases. Sequencing was performed on CD4+ T cells from PBMCs cultured with HIV peptides, taken before COVID-19 vaccination. This specimen's cell subset or site label, interpreted: HIV-1 Nef peptide pool negative control/reference culture. The TCR comes from a human donor who had a prior SARS-CoV-2 infection. The nucleotide sequence is given as TGTGCCAGCAGCGTAGGCATGGGGCCCTACAATGAGCAGTTCTTC. It translates as CASSVGMGPYNEQFF.